The 7 T cell receptor beta chains reported below all come from one sample, sequenced in a study of neurological immune-mediated disorders. Each CDR3 protein is one row after TCRdb ran MiXCR on the 5' RACE reads. This table has 80,000 or so distinct CDR3 sequences, around 9.9% appearing once. The sequencing input was PBMCs. The receptor set was obtained from a man aged 50 to 59 in good health.

Of note for this clonotype: This clone may be a read error of a much larger clone one base away. The CDR3 is CASREQGRCTEAFF. The DNA for the CDR3 is TGTGCCAGCAGAGAACAGGGCCGTTGCACTGAAGCTTTCTTT. The chain recombines TRBV6-5 with TRBJ1-1, with a possible D match to TRBD1 (6 bases). The CDR3 has 14 amino acids. Deletions cut 6 bases from V and 4 bases from J, with 15 bases between. Germline V gene sequence: CDR1 MNHEY, CDR2 SVGAGI.

This chain uses TRBV21-1 with TRBJ2-1; TRBD2, the D gene given by the table, was not confirmed from the DNA. TRBV21-1 is a listed pseudogene. This CDR3 is 21 amino acids long. Here the CDR3 DNA reads TGTGCCAGCAGCAAAGCGCTCCTACAGGGGCGAGGACTAGCGGGAAGGAATGAGCAGTTCTTC. The encoded protein is CASSKALLQGRGLAGRNEQFF.

Turning to this clonotype: A much larger clonotype is one base distant, so this may be a read error. V is TRBV11-2 and J is TRBJ2-3, with unresolved D. The CDR3 loop spans 12 amino acids. CDR1 is SGHAT, CDR2 FQNNGV, per germline. Trimming stripped 6 bases from V and 8 bases from J, with 12 bases between. The CDR3, as DNA: TGTGCCAGCAGGTTGTGGGTCGGTACGCAGTATTTT. It encodes CASRLWVGTQYF.

This clonotype was found many times. The genes are TRBV20-1 and TRBJ2-7; TRBD2 matches 9 bases. The CDR3 covers 17 residues. With 0 bases clipped from V and 5 bases from J, the junction kept 14 bases outside the gene matches. Germline CDR1 DFQATT, CDR2 SNEGSKA (reference sequence). The CDR3 coding sequence is TGCAGTGCTAGAGATGCCCGGTTAGCGGGAGAACTCCACGAGCAGTACTTC. Its translation: CSARDARLAGELHEQYF.

In this sample, this clonotype turned up many times. The chain combines TRBV6-5 with TRBJ2-7; TRBD2 might be the D (6 bases). From germline, CDR1 is MNHEY and CDR2 SVGAGI. CDR3 length equals 16 residues. V was clipped by 0 bases and J by 2 bases, with 14 bases between them. The CDR3 reads CASSYSRSGPTYEQYF. The CDR3 DNA follows: TGTGCCAGCAGTTACTCGAGGAGCGGGCCAACCTACGAGCAGTACTTC.

The rearrangement links TRBV7-6 to TRBJ2-1; 9 bases map to TRBD2. Germline assignment: CDR1 SGHVS and CDR2 FNYEAQ. J gave up 6 bases and V 1 base, and 1 base lay outside the gene matches. The CDR3 sequence is 14 residues long. The CDR3 DNA reads as TGTGCCAGCAGCTTAGGCGGGAGGGGCAATGAGCAGTTCTTC. It is translated as CASSLGGRGNEQFF.

This clonotype was detected ten times or more. The rearrangement links TRBV9 to TRBJ2-3, with 7 bases fitting TRBD1. The CDR3 is 16 amino acids. CDR1 is SGDLS and CDR2 is YYNGEE in the germline V gene. The J segment lost 4 bases and the V segment lost 0 bases, leaving 8 bases of the junction unmatched. Written as DNA, the CDR3 is TGTGCCAGCAGCGTAGGAGGGGGCTTAATAGCAGATACGCAGTATTTT. This gives the protein CASSVGGGLIADTQYF.